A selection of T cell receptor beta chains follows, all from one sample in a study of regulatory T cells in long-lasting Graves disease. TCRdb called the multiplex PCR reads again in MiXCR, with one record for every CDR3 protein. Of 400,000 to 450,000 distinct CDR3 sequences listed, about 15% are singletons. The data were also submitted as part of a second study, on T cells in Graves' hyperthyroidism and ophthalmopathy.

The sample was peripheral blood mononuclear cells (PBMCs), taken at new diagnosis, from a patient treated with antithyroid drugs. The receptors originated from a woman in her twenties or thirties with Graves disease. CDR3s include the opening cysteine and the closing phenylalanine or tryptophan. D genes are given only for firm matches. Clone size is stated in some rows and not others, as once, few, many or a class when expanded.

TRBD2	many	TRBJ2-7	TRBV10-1	CASSDLAGGPLDPYEQYF	TGCGCCAGCAGTGACCTAGCGGGAGGGCCCCTCGATCCCTACGAGCAGTACTTC
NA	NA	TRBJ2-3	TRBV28	CASSGYFLGRTDTQYF	TGTGCCAGCAGTGGGTACTTCCTAGGCCGCACAGATACGCAGTATTTT
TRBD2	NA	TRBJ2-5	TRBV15	CATGRDRGRGQTQYF	TGTGCCACCGGCAGAGATCGCGGGAGGGGACAGACCCAGTACTTC
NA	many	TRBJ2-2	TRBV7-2	CASSAGQFTGELFF	TGTGCCAGCAGCGCGGGACAGTTTACCGGGGAGCTGTTTTTT
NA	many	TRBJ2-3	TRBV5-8	CASSSLPADTQYF	TGTGCCAGCAGCTCCCTCCCCGCAGATACGCAGTATTTT
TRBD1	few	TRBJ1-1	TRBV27	CASSIPGQGEAFF	TGTGCCAGCAGTATTCCGGGACAGGGGGAAGCTTTCTTT
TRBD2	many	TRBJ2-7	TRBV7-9	CASSSSGGGISYEQYF	TGTGCCAGCAGCTCATCGGGAGGCGGGATTTCCTACGAGCAGTACTTC
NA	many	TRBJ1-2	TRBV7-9	CASSTQQAPYYGYTF	TGTGCCAGCAGCACGCAACAGGCCCCCTACTATGGCTACACCTTC
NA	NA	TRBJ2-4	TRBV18	CASSAGQALETRYF	TGTGCCAGCTCAGCTGGGCAGGCCTTAGAGACCCGGTACTTC
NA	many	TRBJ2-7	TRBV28	CASSPDPNSYEQYF	TGTGCCAGCAGTCCCGACCCCAACTCCTACGAGCAGTACTTC
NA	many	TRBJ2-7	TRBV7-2	CASSPWTDSAYEQYF	TGTGCCAGCAGCCCGTGGACGGATTCTGCCTACGAGCAGTACTTC
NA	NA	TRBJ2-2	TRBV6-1	CASGTTNTGELFF	TGTGCCAGCGGGACAACGAACACCGGGGAGCTGTTTTTT
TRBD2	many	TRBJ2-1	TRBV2	CASSGSSGIDEQFF	TGTGCCAGCAGTGGAAGTAGCGGGATCGATGAGCAGTTCTTC
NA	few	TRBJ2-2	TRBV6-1	CASSNGNTGELFF	TGTGCCAGCAGCAACGGTAACACCGGGGAGCTGTTTTTT
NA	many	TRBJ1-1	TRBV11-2	CASSLAGKEAFF	TGTGCCAGCAGCTTAGCGGGTAAAGAAGCTTTCTTT
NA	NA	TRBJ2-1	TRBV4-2	CASSQDGTDQFF	TGTGCCAGCAGCCAAGATGGAACTGACCAGTTCTTC
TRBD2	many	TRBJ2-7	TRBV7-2	CASSLTASGSSYEQYF	TGTGCCAGCAGCTTAACCGCTAGCGGAAGCTCCTACGAGCAGTACTTC
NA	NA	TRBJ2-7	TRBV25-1	CASSVQGSGEQYF	TGTGCCAGCAGTGTACAGGGATCCGGCGAGCAGTACTTC
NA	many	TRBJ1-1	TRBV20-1	CSARIGNMNTEAFF	TGCAGTGCTAGAATTGGCAATATGAACACTGAAGCTTTCTTT
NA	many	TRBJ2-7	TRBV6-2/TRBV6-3	CASSRPPYEQYF	TGTGCCAGCAGTCGACCCCCCTACGAGCAGTACTTC
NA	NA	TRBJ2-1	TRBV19	CASSIVVDNEQFF	TGTGCCAGTAGTATAGTGGTGGATAATGAGCAGTTCTTC
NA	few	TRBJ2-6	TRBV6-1	CATKGWNPMAAGANVLTF	TGTGCCACCAAAGGGTGGAACCCAATGGCAGCTGGGGCCAACGTCCTGACTTTC
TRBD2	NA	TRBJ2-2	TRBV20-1	CSARDWLAGATGELFF	TGCAGTGCTAGAGATTGGCTAGCGGGAGCCACCGGGGAGCTGTTTTTT
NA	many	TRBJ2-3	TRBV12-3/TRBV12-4	CASSFSPQDTQYF	TGTGCCAGCAGTTTCAGCCCTCAGGATACGCAGTATTTT
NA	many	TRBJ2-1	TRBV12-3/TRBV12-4	CASSTRTDSYNEQFF	TGTGCCAGCAGTACCCGGACGGACTCCTACAATGAGCAGTTCTTC
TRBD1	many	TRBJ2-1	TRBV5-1	CASSLGDRGLNEQFF	TGCGCCAGCAGCTTGGGGGACAGGGGACTCAATGAGCAGTTCTTC
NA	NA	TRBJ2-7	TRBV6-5	CASRYQAFSSYEQYF	TGTGCCAGCAGATACCAGGCGTTTTCTTCCTACGAGCAGTACTTC
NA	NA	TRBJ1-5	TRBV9	CASSAAPNQPQHF	TGTGCCAGCAGCGCCGCCCCCAATCAGCCCCAGCATTTT
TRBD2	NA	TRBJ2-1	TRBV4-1	CASSQSGLASSYNEQFF	TGCGCCAGCAGCCAATCGGGACTAGCGAGCTCCTACAATGAGCAGTTCTTC
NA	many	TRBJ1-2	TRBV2	CASGKAGVNYGYTF	TGTGCCAGCGGAAAGGCGGGGGTGAACTATGGCTACACCTTC
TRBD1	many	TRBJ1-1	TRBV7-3	CASSLNSGGDISTEAFF	TGTGCCAGCAGCTTAAATTCAGGGGGTGATATAAGCACTGAAGCTTTCTTT
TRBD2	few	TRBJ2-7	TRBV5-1	CASSRTSGSPYEQYF	TGCGCCAGCTCCCGGACTAGCGGGAGTCCCTACGAGCAGTACTTC
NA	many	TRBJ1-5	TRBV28	CASSPTGREANQPQHF	TGTGCCAGCAGTCCAACCGGGAGGGAAGCTAATCAGCCCCAGCATTTT
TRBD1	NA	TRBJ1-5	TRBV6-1	CASRRGTGKPNQPQHF	TGTGCCAGCAGGCGAGGGACAGGGAAGCCTAATCAGCCCCAGCATTTT
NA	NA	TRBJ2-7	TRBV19	CASSISDRPYEQYF	TGTGCCAGTAGTATTTCGGACCGACCCTACGAGCAGTACTTC
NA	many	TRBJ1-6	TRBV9	CASSPDTSNSPLHF	TGTGCCAGCAGCCCGGACACGTCGAATTCACCCCTCCACTTT
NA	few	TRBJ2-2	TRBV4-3	CASSHLGDSGFTGELFF	TGCGCCAGCAGCCACCTGGGAGATAGCGGTTTCACCGGGGAGCTGTTTTTT
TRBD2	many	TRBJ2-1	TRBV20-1	CSVVIAGGRWYEQFF	TGCAGTGTTGTAATAGCGGGAGGTCGTTGGTATGAGCAGTTCTTC
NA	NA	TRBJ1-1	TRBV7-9	CASSSSSQGPMNTEAFF	TGTGCCAGCAGCTCTTCCTCCCAGGGGCCGATGAACACTGAAGCTTTCTTT
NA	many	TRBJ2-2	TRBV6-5	CASSYDRGVYAAGNTGELFF	TGTGCCAGCAGTTACGACCGTGGGGTCTATGCTGCGGGGAACACCGGGGAGCTGTTTTTT
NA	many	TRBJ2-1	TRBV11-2	CASSLDRASSWGEQFF	TGTGCCAGCAGCTTAGATCGGGCAAGCAGCTGGGGAGAGCAGTTCTTC
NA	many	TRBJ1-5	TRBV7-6	CASSFVPGGQPQHF	TGTGCCAGCAGCTTTGTTCCCGGGGGACAGCCCCAGCATTTT
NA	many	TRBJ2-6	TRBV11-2	CASSLVEHSGANVLTF	TGTGCCAGCAGCTTAGTGGAGCACTCTGGGGCCAACGTCCTGACTTTC
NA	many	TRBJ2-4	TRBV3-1	CASGVRKNIQYF	TGTGCCAGCGGAGTGAGAAAAAACATTCAGTACTTC
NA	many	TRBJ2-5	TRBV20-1	CSAKTSPQETQYF	TGCAGTGCTAAAACTAGTCCCCAAGAGACCCAGTACTTC
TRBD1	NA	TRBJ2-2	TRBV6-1	CASSRGTGGSGELFF	TGTGCCAGCAGCCGCGGGACAGGGGGCTCCGGGGAGCTGTTTTTT
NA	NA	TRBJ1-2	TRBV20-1	CSAKPGTTGHSGGYTF	TGCAGTGCCAAACCCGGAACCACAGGCCACTCAGGTGGCTACACCTTC
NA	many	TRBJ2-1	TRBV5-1	CASSLEGEVYNEQFF	TGCGCCAGCAGCTTGGAAGGGGAAGTCTACAATGAGCAGTTCTTC
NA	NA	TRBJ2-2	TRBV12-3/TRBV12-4	CASRDSLTGELFF	TGTGCCAGCAGGGATTCCCTAACCGGGGAGCTGTTTTTT
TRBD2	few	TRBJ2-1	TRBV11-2	CASAVLAGGDNEQFF	TGTGCCAGCGCAGTCTTAGCGGGAGGGGACAATGAGCAGTTCTTC